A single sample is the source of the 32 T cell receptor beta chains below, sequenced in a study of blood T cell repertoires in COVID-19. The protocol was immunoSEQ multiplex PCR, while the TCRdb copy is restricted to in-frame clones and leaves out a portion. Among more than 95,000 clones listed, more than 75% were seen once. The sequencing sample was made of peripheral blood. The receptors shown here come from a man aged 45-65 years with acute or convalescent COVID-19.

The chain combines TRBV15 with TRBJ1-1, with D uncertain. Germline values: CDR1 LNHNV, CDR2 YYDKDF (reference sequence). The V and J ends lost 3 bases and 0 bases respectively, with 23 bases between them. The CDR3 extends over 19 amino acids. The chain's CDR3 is CATSRAFPSGKTMNTEAFF. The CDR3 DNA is TGTGCCACCAGCAGGGCCTTCCCAAGCGGGAAAACAATGAACACTGAAGCTTTCTTT.

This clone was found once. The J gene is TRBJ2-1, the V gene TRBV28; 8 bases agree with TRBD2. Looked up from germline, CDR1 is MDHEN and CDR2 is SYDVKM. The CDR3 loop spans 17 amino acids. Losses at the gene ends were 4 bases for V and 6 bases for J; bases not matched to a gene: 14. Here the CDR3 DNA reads TGTGCCAGCAGTTCGTTTCCGGGACTAGGGGCTCTCAATGAGCAGTTCTTC. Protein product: CASSSFPGLGALNEQFF.

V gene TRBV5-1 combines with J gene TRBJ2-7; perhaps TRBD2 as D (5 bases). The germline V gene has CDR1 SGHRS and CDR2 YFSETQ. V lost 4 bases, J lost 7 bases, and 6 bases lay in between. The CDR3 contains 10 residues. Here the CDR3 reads CASSGLEQYF. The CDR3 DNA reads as TGCGCCAGCAGCGGACTGGAGCAGTACTTC.

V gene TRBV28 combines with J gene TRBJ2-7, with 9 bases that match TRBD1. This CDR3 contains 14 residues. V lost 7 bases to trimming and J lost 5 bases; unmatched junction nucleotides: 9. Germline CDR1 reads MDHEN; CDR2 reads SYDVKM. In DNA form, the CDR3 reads TGTGCCAGCATCGCCGGGACAGGGAACCACGAGCAGTACTTC. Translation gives CASIAGTGNHEQYF. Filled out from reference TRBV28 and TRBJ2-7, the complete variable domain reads DVKVTQSSRYLVKRTGEKVFLECVQDMDHENMFWYRQDPGLGLRLIYFSYDVKMKEKGDIPEGYSVSREKKERFSLILESASTNQTSMYLCASIAGTGNHEQYFGPGTRLTVT.

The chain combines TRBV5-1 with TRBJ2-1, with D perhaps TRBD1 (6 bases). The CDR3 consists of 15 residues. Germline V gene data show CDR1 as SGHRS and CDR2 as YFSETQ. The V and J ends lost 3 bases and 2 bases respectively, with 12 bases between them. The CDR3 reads CASSSQGLTYNEQFF. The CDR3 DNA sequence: TGCGCCAGCAGCTCCCAGGGGCTAACCTACAATGAGCAGTTCTTC.

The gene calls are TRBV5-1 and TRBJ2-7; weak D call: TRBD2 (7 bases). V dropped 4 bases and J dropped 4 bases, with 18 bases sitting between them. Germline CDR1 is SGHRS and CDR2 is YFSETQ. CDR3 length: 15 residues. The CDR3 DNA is TGCGCCAGCAGCCAATCACCGGGGGGCGGATACGAGCAGTACTTC. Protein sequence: CASSQSPGGGYEQYF.

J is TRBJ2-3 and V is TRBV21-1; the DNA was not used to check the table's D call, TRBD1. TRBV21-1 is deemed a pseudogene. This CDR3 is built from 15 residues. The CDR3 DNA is TGTGCCAGCAGTCAAGGGGGAGCAAGCACAGATACGCAGTATTTT. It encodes CASSQGGASTDTQYF.

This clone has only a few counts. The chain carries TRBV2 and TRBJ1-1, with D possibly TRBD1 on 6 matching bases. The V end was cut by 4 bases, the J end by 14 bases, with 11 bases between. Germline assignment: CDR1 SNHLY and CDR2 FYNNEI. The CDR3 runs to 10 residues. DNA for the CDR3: TGTGCCAGCAGTGGCGGGAGGGGGTTCTTT. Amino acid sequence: CASSGGRGFF.

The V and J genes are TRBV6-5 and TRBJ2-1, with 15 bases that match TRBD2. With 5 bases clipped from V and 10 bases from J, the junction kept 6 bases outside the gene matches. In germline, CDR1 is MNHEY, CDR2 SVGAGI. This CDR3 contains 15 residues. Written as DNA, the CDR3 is TGTGCCAGCAGTCCGGGACTAGCGGGAGGAAAGGAGCAGTTCTTC. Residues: CASSPGLAGGKEQFF.

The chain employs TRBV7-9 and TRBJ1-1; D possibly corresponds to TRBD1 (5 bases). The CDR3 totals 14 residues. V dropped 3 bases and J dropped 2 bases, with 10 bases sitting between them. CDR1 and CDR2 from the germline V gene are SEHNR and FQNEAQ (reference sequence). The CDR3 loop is CASSFDSQNTEAFF. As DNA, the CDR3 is TGTGCCAGCAGCTTCGACAGCCAAAACACTGAAGCTTTCTTT.

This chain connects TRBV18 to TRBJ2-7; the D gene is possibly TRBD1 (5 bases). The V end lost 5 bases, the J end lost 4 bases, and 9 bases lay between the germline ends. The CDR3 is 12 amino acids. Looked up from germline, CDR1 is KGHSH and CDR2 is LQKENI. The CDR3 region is CASSVGQYEQYF. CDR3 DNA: TGTGCCAGCTCAGTGGGGCAATACGAGCAGTACTTC.

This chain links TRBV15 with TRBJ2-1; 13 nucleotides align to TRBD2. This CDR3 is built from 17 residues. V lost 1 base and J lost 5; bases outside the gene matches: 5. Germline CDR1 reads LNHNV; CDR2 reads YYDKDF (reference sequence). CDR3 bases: TGTGCCACCAGCAGAGCCCATGGACTAGCGGGAGACAATGAGCAGTTCTTC. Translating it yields CATSRAHGLAGDNEQFF.

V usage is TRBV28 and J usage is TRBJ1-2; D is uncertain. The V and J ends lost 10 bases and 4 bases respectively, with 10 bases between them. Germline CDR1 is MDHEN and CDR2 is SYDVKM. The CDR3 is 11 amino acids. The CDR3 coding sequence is TGTGCCACCCTGAGGGCCTATGGCTACACCTTC. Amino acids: CATLRAYGYTF.

In DNA, the CDR3 is TGTGCCAGCAGCTTAGGGACAGGGAGGGCGTATGAAAAACTGTTTTTT. Its protein product is CASSLGTGRAYEKLFF. The chain recombines TRBV5-5 with TRBJ1-4; 9 bases are a match to TRBD1. The CDR3 contains 16 residues. CDR1 is SGHKS and CDR2 is YYEKEE in the germline V gene (reference sequence). V lost 2 bases, J lost 6 bases, and 8 bases stayed unmatched. Full variable domain (missing parts from reference TRBV5-5 and TRBJ1-4): DAGVTQSPTHLIKTRGQQVTLRCSPISGHKSVSWYQQVLGQGPQFIFQYYEKEERGRGNFPDRFSARQFPNYSSELNVNALLLGDSALYLCASSLGTGRAYEKLFFGSGTQLSVL.

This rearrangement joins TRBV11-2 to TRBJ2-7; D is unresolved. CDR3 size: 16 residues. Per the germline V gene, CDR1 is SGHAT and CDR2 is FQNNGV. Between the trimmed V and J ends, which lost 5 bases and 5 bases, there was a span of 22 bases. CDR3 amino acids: CASSPRPLVLLDEQYF. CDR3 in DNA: TGTGCCAGCAGCCCGAGGCCTCTAGTGCTCTTGGACGAGCAGTACTTC.

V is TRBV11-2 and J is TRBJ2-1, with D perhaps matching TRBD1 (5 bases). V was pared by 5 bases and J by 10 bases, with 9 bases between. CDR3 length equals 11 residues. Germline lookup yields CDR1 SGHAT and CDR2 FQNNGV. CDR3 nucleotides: TGTGCCAGCAGCCGTGGACACGAGCAGTTCTTC. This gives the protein CASSRGHEQFF.

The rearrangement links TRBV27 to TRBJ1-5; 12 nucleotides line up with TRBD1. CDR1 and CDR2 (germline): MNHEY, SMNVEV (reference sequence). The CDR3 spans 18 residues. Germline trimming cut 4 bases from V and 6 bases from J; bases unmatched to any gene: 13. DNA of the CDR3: TGTGCCAGCAGTTCGGAGGGACAGGGGGCGCGGGGAAGTCAGCCCCAGCATTTT. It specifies CASSSEGQGARGSQPQHF.

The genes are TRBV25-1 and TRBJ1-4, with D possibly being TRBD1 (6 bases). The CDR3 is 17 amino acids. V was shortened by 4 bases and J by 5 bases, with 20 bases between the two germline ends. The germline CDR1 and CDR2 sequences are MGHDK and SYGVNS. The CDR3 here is CASSAIDQGFRNEKLFF. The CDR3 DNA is TGTGCCAGCAGTGCCATAGATCAGGGGTTTCGGAATGAAAAACTGTTTTTT.

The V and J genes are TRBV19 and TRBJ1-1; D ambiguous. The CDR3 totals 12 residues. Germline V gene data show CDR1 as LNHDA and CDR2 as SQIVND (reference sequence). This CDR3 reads CVSTLGSTEAFF. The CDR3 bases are TGTGTCTCAACTTTGGGGAGCACTGAAGCTTTCTTT.

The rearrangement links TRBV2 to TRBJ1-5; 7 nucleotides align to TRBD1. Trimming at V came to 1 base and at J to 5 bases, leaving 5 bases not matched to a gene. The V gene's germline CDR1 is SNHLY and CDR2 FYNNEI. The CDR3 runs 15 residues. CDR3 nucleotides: TGTGCCAGCAGTGAAGAAGGGGGCTCCCATCAGCCCCAGCATTTT. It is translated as CASSEEGGSHQPQHF.

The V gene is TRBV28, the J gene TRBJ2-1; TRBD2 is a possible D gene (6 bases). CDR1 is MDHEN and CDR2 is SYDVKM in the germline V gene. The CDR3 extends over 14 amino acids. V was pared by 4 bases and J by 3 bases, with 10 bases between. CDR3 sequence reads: CASSYISGYNEQFF. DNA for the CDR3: TGTGCCAGCAGTTATATTAGCGGCTACAATGAGCAGTTCTTC. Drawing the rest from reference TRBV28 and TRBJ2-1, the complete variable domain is DVKVTQSSRYLVKRTGEKVFLECVQDMDHENMFWYRQDPGLGLRLIYFSYDVKMKEKGDIPEGYSVSREKKERFSLILESASTNQTSMYLCASSYISGYNEQFFGPGTRLTVL.

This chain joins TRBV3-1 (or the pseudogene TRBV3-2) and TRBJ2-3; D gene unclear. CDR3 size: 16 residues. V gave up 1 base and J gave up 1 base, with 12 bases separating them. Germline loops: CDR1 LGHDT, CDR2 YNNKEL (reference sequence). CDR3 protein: CASSQGVLDGTDTQYF. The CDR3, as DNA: TGTGCCAGCAGCCAAGGGGTTCTAGACGGCACAGATACGCAGTATTTT.

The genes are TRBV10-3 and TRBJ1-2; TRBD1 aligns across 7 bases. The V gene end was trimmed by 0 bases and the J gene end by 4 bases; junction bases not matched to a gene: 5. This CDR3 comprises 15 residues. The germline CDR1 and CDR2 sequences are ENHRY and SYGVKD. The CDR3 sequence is CAISESTGPTYGYTF. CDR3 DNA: TGTGCCATCAGTGAGTCGACAGGGCCTACCTATGGCTACACCTTC.

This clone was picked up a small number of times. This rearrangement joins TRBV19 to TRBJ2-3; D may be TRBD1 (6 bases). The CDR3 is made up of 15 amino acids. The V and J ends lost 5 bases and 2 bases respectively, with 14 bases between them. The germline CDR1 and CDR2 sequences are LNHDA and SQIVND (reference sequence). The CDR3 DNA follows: TGTGCCAGTAGTTCCCGACAGGCGCACACAGATACGCAGTATTTT. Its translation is CASSSRQAHTDTQYF. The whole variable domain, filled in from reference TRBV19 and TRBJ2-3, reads DGGITQSPKYLFRKEGQNVTLSCEQNLNHDAMYWYRQDPGQGLRLIYYSQIVNDFQKGDIAEGYSVSREKKESFPLTVTSAQKNPTAFYLCASSSRQAHTDTQYFGPGTRLTVL.

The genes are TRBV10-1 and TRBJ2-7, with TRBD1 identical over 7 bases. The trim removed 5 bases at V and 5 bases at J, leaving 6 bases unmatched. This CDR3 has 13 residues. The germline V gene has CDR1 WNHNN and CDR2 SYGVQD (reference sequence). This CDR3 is CASSLRTGDEQYF. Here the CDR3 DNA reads TGCGCCAGCAGTCTTCGAACAGGGGACGAGCAGTACTTC.

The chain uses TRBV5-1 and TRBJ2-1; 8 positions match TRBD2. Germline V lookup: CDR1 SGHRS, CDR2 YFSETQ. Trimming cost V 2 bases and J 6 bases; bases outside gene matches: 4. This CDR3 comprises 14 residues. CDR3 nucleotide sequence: TGCGCCAGCAGCTTTAGCGGGACTGGCAATGAGCAGTTCTTC. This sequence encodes CASSFSGTGNEQFF.

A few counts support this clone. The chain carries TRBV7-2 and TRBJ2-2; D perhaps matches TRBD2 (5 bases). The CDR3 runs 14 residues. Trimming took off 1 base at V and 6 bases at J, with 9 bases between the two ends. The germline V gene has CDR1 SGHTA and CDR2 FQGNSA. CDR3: CASSLDLAPGELFF. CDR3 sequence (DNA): TGTGCCAGCAGCTTAGACCTAGCCCCCGGGGAGCTGTTTTTT.

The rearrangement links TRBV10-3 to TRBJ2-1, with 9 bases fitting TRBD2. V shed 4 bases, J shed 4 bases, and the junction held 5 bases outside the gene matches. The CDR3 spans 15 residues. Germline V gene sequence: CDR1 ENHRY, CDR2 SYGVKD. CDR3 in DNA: TGTGCCATCAGTGGCGGGAGGGGAGGTTACAATGAGCAGTTCTTC. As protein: CAISGGRGGYNEQFF.

This CDR3 is CASSPYTKRGTTDTQYF. CDR3 bases: TGTGCCAGTAGTCCATATACTAAGCGGGGAACCACAGATACGCAGTATTTT. The V call is TRBV19, the J call TRBJ2-3; TRBD2 agrees at 7 bases. Per the germline V gene, CDR1 is LNHDA and CDR2 is SQIVND (reference sequence). The CDR3 contains 17 residues. V gave up 5 bases and J gave up 2 bases; unmatched junction bases: 13.

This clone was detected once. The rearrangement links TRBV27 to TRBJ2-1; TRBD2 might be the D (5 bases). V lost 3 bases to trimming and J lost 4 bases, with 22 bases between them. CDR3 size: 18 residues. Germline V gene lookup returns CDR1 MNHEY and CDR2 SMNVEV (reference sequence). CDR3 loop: CASSFRSSRSLSYNEQFF. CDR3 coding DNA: TGTGCCAGCAGTTTCCGCTCTAGCAGGAGTTTATCTTACAATGAGCAGTTCTTC.

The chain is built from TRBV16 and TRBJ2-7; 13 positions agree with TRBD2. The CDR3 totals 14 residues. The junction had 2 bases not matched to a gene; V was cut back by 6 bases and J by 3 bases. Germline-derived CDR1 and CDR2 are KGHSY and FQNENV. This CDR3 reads CASSRLAGGYEQYF. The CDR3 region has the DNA TGTGCCAGCAGTAGACTAGCGGGGGGCTACGAGCAGTACTTC. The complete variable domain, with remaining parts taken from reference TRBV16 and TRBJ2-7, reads GEEVAQTPKHLVRGEGQKAKLYCAPIKGHSYVFWYQQVLKNEFKFLISFQNENVFDETGMPKERFSAKCLPNSPCSLEIQATKLEDSAVYFCASSRLAGGYEQYFGPGTRLTVT.

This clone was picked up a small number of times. DNA of the CDR3: TGTGCCAGCAGCTTAAGTAACAGGGGTGAGACCCAGTACTTC. It yields the protein CASSLSNRGETQYF. This chain connects TRBV11-2 to TRBJ2-5; 7 bases fit TRBD1. The CDR3 loop spans 14 amino acids. V shed 2 bases and J 5 bases; nucleotides not matched to a gene: 5. Per germline, CDR1 SGHAT and CDR2 FQNNGV.